The sequence of this T cell receptor (beta chain) was determined in a study of T-cell reconstitution after alpha-beta-depleted transplantation in children. Study-level points and caveats: It was newly produced T cells that mostly accounted for T-cell counts and diversity one year after transplant.

For TCRbeta, the library was prepared with unique molecular identifiers. TCRdb reprocessed the PCR reads with MiXCR, giving one entry per CDR3 protein. The sample lists over 200,000 distinct CDR3 sequences; roughly 15% were seen once. In the case of this clonotype: The antigen is not known.

J gave up 5 bases and V 4 bases, and 13 bases lay outside the gene matches. There are 17 residues in the CDR3. The sequence was collected from a male patient between 2 and 10 years old who had a stem cell transplant for acute lymphoblastic leukemia, so the T cells may come from the graft donor. The sequencing here drew on PBMCs, mostly from graft donor cells, taken 360 days after TCRalphabeta/CD19-depleted stem cell transplant. This chain links TRBV12-3 or TRBV12-4 with TRBJ2-1, with TRBD2 matching over 8 bases. The CDR3 loop is CASSWLWREVKDNEQFF. The CDR3 coding sequence is TGTGCCAGCAGTTGGCTTTGGCGGGAGGTTAAAGACAATGAGCAGTTCTTC.